Sequencing of this T cell receptor beta chain was carried out in a study of blood T cell repertoires in COVID-19. Looking at the study overall: The United States, Italy and Spain supplied acute and convalescent COVID-19 samples. The cDNA or gDNA used as material had been derived from T cells, B-cell-depleted T cells, or PBMCs.

In the authors' workflow: Nucleated cell counts were estimated from reference gene primer amplification. Using immunoSEQ multiplex PCR, the repertoire was profiled, and TCRdb retains in-frame clones only, with some absent. From that table come the V and J calls and clone size; the DNA was used to work out D and trimming. The table lists around 180,000 clones, 70% to 85% of them singletons, with 6% to 8.5% in the top ten. Germline V lookup: CDR1 LNHDA, CDR2 SQIVND (reference sequence). The V and J ends lost 2 bases and 2 bases respectively, with 19 bases between them. The CDR3 runs 17 residues. Sequences were obtained from peripheral blood. The clonotype was recovered from a human donor in a cohort sampled during active COVID-19. V is TRBV19 and J is TRBJ2-7, with a weak D call TRBD2 (6 bases). Here the CDR3 reads CASSIKFSQEGTYEQYF. In DNA form, the CDR3 reads TGTGCCAGTAGTATAAAATTTTCACAGGAGGGTACCTACGAGCAGTACTTC.